The next 4 T cell receptor beta chains were all read from a single sample in a study of T cells expressing NK-cell markers. TCRdb reanalyzed the 5' RACE reads, giving one entry per CDR3 protein sequence and no DNA. Its listing shows 350,000 to 450,000 distinct CDR3 sequences. Sequencing was carried out using blood T cells: a sorted CD56 or NKG2C T cell subset, CD4+ or CD8+ T cells, or bulk PBMC T cells (not recorded which). The origin of the receptors is a man aged 18-69 years in good health.

CDR3 residues: CASSYSPIGGEKLFF. This sequence joins TRBV6-5 and TRBJ1-4; TCRdb returns TRBD1, unconfirmable since there is no DNA. CDR1 and CDR2 (germline): MNHEY, SVGAGI. The CDR3 extends over 15 amino acids.

The CDR3 reads CATSTRLAADTQYF. The chain recombines TRBV15 with TRBJ2-3. The CDR3 is 14 residues long. In germline, CDR1 is LNHNV, CDR2 YYDKDF (reference sequence).

The chain is built from TRBV29-1 and TRBJ1-2; TCRdb designates TRBD1, a call that cannot be tested without DNA. The germline gives CDR1 SQVTM, CDR2 ANQGSEA. This CDR3 has 15 residues. The CDR3 is CSVDRGGGGSYGYTF.

The chain joins TRBV27 to TRBJ2-7; the D call of TRBD2 rests on TCRdb alone, since no DNA is present to check it. Germline assignment: CDR1 MNHEY and CDR2 SMNVEV (reference sequence). The CDR3 sequence is 17 residues long. The CDR3 loop reads CASSLTGGTSGGREQYF.